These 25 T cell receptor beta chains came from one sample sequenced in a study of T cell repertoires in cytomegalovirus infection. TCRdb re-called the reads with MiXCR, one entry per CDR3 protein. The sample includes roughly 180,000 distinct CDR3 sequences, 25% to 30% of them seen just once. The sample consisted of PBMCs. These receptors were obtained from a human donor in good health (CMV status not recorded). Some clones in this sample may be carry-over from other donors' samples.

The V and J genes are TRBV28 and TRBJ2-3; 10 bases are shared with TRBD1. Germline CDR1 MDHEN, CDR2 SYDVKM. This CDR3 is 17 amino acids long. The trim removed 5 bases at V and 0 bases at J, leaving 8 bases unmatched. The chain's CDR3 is CASSPQGQGFSTDTQYF. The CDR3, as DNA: TGTGCCAGCAGTCCGCAGGGACAGGGGTTTAGCACAGATACGCAGTATTTT.

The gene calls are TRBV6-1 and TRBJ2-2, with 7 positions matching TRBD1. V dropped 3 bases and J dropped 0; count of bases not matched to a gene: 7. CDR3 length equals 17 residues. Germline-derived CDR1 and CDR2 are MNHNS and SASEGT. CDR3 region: CASSDGWDSANTGELFF. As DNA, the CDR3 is TGTGCCAGCAGTGATGGATGGGACAGCGCGAACACCGGGGAGCTGTTTTTT.

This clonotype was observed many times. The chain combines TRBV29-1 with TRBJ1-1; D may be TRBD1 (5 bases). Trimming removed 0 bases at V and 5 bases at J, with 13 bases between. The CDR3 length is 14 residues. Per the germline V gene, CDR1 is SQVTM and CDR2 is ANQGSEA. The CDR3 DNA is TGCAGCGTTGAAGAGCAGGGAGGTTTGACTGAAGCTTTCTTT. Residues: CSVEEQGGLTEAFF. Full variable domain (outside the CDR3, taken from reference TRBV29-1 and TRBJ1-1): SAVISQKPSRDICQRGTSLTIQCQVDSQVTMMFWYRQQPGQSLTLIATANQGSEATYESGFVIDKFPISRPNLTFSTLTVSNMSPEDSSIYLCSVEEQGGLTEAFFGQGTRLTVV.

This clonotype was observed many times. CDR3 residues: CASSLGTGGDQPQHF. The CDR3 DNA reads TGTGCCAGCAGCTTAGGGACAGGGGGCGATCAGCCCCAGCATTTT. The chain couples TRBV7-2 to TRBJ1-5, with TRBD1 identical over 11 bases. Germline loops: CDR1 SGHTA, CDR2 FQGNSA. The CDR3 contains 15 residues. The V gene end was trimmed by 1 base and the J gene end by 5 bases; junction bases not matched to a gene: 1.

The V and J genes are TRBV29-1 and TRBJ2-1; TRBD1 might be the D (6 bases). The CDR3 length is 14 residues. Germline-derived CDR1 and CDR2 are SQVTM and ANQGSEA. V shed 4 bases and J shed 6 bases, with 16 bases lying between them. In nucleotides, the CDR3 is TGCAGCGTTGGAACACTCCTAGGGGGCAATGAGCAGTTCTTC. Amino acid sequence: CSVGTLLGGNEQFF.

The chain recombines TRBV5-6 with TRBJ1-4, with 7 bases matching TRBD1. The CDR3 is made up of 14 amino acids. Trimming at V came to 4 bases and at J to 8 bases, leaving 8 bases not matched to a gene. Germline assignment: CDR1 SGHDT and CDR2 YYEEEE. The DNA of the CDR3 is TGTGCCAGCAGCCTTGGACAGGTAGTCGAAAAACTGTTTTTT. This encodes CASSLGQVVEKLFF. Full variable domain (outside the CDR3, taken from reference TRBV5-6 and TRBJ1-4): DAGVTQSPTHLIKTRGQQVTLRCSPKSGHDTVSWYQQALGQGPQFIFQYYEEEERQRGNFPDRFSGHQFPNYSSELNVNALLLGDSALYLCASSLGQVVEKLFFGSGTQLSVL.

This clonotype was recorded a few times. The CDR3 nucleotides read TGTGCCAGCAGCCTTACTCCGGGGAATCAGCCCCAGCATTTT. Translating gives CASSLTPGNQPQHF. V and J are TRBV6-4 and TRBJ1-5; no clear D gene. Germline V gives CDR1 MRHNA, CDR2 SNTAGT. CDR3 length equals 14 residues. With 6 bases removed from V and 4 bases from J, the gap between germline ends came to 13 bases.

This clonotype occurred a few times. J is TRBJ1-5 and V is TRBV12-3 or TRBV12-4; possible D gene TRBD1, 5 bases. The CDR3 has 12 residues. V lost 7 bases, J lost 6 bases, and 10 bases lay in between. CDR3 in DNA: TGTGCCAGCACCTGGGGGTCTCAGCCCCAGCATTTT. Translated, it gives CASTWGSQPQHF.

Here the CDR3 DNA reads TGTGCCATCAGTGAGAAGAGTAACAGGGGACTGAACACTGAAGCTTTCTTT. This translates into CAISEKSNRGLNTEAFF. The V and J genes are TRBV10-3 and TRBJ1-1, with 7 bases lining up with TRBD1. Trimming took 2 bases from V and 0 from J; bases not matched to a gene: 9. The CDR3 loop spans 17 amino acids. Germline loops: CDR1 ENHRY, CDR2 SYGVKD.

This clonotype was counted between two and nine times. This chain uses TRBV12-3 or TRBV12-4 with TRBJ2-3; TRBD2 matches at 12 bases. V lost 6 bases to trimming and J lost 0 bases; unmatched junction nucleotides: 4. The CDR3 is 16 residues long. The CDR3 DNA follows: TGTGCCAGCAGGCGCGGACTAGCGGGGAGCACAGATACGCAGTATTTT. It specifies CASRRGLAGSTDTQYF.

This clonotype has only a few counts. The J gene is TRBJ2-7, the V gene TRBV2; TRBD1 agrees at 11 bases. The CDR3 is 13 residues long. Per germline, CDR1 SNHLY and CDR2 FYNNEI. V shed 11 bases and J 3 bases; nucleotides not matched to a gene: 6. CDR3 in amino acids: CAGSGTGGYEQYF. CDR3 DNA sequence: TGTGCCGGATCCGGGACAGGGGGCTACGAGCAGTACTTC.

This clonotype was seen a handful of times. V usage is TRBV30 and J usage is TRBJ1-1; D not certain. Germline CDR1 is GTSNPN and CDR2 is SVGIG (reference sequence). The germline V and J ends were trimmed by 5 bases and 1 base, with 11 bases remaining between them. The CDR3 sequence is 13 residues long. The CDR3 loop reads CAWDRGPNTEAFF. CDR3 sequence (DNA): TGTGCCTGGGACCGTGGGCCGAACACTGAAGCTTTCTTT.

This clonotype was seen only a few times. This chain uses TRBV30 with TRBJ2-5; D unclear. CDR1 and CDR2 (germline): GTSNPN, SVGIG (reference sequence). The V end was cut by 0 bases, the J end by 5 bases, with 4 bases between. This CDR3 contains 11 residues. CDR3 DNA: TGTGCCTGGAGTGTAATGGAGACCCAGTACTTC. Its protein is CAWSVMETQYF.

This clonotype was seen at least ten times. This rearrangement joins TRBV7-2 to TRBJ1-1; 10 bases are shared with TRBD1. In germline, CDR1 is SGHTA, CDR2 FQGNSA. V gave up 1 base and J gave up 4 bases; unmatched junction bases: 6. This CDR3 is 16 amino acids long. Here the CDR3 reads CASSLGLDRGPTEAFF. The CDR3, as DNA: TGTGCCAGCAGCTTAGGACTTGACAGGGGGCCCACTGAAGCTTTCTTT.

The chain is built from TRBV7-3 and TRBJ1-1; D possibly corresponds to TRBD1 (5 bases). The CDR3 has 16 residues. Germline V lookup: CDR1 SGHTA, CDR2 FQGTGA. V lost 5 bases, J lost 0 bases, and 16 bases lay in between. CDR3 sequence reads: CASSRTPRNVNTEAFF. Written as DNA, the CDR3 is TGTGCCAGCAGCCGGACACCACGAAATGTGAACACTGAAGCTTTCTTT. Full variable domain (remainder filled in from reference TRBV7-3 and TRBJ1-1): GAGVSQTPSNKVTEKGKYVELRCDPISGHTALYWYRQSLGQGPEFLIYFQGTGAADDSGLPNDRFFAVRPEGSVSTLKIQRTERGDSAVYLCASSRTPRNVNTEAFFGQGTRLTVV.

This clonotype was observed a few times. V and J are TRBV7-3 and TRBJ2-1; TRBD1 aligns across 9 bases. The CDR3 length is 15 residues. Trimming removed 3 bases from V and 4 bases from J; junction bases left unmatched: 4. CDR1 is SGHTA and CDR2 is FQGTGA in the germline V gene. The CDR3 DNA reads TGTGCCAGCAGCTTTGACAGGGGGGATTACAATGAGCAGTTCTTC. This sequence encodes CASSFDRGDYNEQFF.

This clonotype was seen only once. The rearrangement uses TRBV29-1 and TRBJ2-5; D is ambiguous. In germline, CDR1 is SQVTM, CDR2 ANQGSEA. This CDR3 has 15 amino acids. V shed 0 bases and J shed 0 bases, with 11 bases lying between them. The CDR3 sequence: CSVEDTNSYQETQYF. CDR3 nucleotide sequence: TGCAGCGTTGAAGATACAAACTCGTACCAAGAGACCCAGTACTTC.

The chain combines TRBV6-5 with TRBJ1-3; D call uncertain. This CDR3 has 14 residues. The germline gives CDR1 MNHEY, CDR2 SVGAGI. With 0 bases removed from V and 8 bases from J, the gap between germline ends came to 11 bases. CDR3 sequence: CASSYSLHFDTIYF. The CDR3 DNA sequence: TGTGCCAGCAGTTACTCGCTGCACTTTGACACCATATATTTT.

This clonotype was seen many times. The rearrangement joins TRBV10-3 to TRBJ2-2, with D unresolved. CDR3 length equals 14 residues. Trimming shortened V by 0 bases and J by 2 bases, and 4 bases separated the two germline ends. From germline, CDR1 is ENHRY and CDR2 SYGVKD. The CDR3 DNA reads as TGTGCCATCAGTGAGTCCTTAAACACCGGGGAGCTGTTTTTT. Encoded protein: CAISESLNTGELFF.

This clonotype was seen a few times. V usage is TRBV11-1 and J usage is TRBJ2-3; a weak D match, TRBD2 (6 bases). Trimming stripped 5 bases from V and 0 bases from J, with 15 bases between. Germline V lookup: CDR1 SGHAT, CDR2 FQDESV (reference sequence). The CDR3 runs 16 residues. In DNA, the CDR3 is TGTGCCAGCAGCGGGGAGCGGGTTGCTAGCACAGATACGCAGTATTTT. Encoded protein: CASSGERVASTDTQYF.

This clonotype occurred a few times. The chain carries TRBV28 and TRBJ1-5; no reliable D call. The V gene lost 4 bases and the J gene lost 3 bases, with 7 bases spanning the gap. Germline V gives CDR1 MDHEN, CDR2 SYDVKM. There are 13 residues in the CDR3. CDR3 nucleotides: TGTGCCAGCAGTTATTCTATCAATCAGCCCCAGCATTTT. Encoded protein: CASSYSINQPQHF.

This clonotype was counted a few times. Here the CDR3 DNA reads TGTGCCAGCAGCCGACAGGGGGCCGGGGACACTGAAGCTTTCTTT. The encoded protein is CASSRQGAGDTEAFF. The chain recombines TRBV7-2 with TRBJ1-1; TRBD1 matches 10 bases. V was pared by 5 bases and J by 3 bases, with 6 bases of the junction left unmatched. The CDR3 has 15 residues. The V gene's germline CDR1 is SGHTA and CDR2 FQGNSA. The full variable domain, rest sourced from reference TRBV7-2 and TRBJ1-1, is GAGVSQSPSNKVTEKGKDVELRCDPISGHTALYWYRQSLGQGLEFLIYFQGNSAPDKSGLPSDRFSAERTGGSVSTLTIQRTQQEDSAVYLCASSRQGAGDTEAFFGQGTRLTVV.

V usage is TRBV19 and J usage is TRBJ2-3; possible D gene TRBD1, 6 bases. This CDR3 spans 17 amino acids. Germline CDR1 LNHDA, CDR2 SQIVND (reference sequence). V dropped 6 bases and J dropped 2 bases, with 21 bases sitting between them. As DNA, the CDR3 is TGTGCCAGTAGCTCAAGGGCAAGGGACACCTACACAGATACGCAGTATTTT. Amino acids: CASSSRARDTYTDTQYF.

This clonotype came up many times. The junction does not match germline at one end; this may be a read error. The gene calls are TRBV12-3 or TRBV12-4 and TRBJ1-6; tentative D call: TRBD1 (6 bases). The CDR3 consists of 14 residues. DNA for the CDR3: TGTGCCAGCAGCTTAGGGCAGGGGAATTCACCCCTCCACTTT. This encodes CASSLGQGNSPLHF.

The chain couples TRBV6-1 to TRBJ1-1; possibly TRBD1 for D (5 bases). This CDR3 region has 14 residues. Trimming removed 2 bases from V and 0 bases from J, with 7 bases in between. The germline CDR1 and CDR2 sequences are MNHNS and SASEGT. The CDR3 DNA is TGTGCCAGCAGTGAATCAGGGCTGAACACTGAAGCTTTCTTT. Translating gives CASSESGLNTEAFF.